These T cell receptor beta chains were read from a single sample in a study of regulatory T cells in long-lasting Graves disease. In TCRdb, the multiplex PCR reads were re-called with MiXCR into one record per CDR3 protein. The table lists roughly 500,000 distinct CDR3 sequences, about a fifth of them singletons. The sequences come from peripheral blood mononuclear cells (PBMCs), collected when the disease was refractory, from a patient treated with antithyroid drugs. Receptor source: a female donor with Graves disease. Both conserved end residues are trimmed from each CDR3. The order of the fields is V gene, J gene, D gene, CDR3 protein. A D gene is named only where the DNA matches it firmly.

TRBV9,TRBJ2-7,NA,ASSADLPSYEQY
TRBV2,TRBJ2-1,NA,ASSGDSSNEQF
TRBV7-2,TRBJ2-7,NA,ASSSSISYEQY
TRBV15,TRBJ1-5,TRBD1,ATSSGTAPNQPQH
TRBV9,TRBJ2-2,TRBD2,ASSVSRLAGGTGELF
TRBV5-1,TRBJ1-1,NA,ASSLARGTNTEAF
TRBV25-1,TRBJ1-2,NA,ASSERRDYGYT
TRBV6-1,TRBJ2-5,TRBD1,ASSVGQSVGETQY
TRBV7-8,TRBJ2-7,NA,ASSVRGGWDEQY
TRBV6-4,TRBJ2-3,NA,ASSLDGGDTQY
TRBV2,TRBJ2-5,NA,ASSYGVQPTETQY
TRBV29-1,TRBJ1-1,TRBD1,SVAHRGSEAF
TRBV20-1,TRBJ2-3,TRBD2,SARPGSGRARIDTQY
TRBV29-1,TRBJ2-7,NA,SVISDTYEQY
TRBV3-1,TRBJ2-1,NA,ASSPVPTGRYNEQF
TRBV11-1,TRBJ1-1,NA,ASSLAGVVTEAF
TRBV6-1,TRBJ2-4,NA,ASQEQTRKNIQY
TRBV5-5,TRBJ2-5,NA,ASSLENVAEY
TRBV12-3/TRBV12-4,TRBJ2-7,NA,ASSLERYEQY
TRBV4-1,TRBJ2-3,TRBD2,ASSLGLAGGNTQY
TRBV2,TRBJ2-5,TRBD1,ASSETTGGRETQY
TRBV19,TRBJ1-5,NA,ASSISQGSNQPQH